The rows below give T cell receptor beta chains drawn from one sample of a study of T cells in Graves' hyperthyroidism and ophthalmopathy. Using its own MiXCR run on the multiplex PCR reads, TCRdb lists one record per CDR3 protein. This table holds 370,000 or so distinct CDR3 sequences, approximately 15% found once. The specimen sequenced was blood. All receptors come from a woman in her late teens or twenties with Graves' hyperthyroidism that later progressed to Graves' ophthalmopathy. Each CDR3 is given with its conserved first and last residue. The order of the fields is J gene, V gene, clone size, D gene, CDR3 length, CDR3 DNA, CDR3 protein. The D gene is left open where the match is weak. Expanded clones are given a class, and other clones once, few, many or no size at all.

>TRBJ1-1|TRBV27|many|.|14
TGTGCCAGCAGGCCTCGGGGGGCTGGCACTGAAGCTTTCTTT
CASRPRGAGTEAFF
>TRBJ1-5|TRBV20-1|few|TRBD1|16
TGCAGTGCTAGAGATAGGGGGACAGTTAGCAATCAGCCCCAGCATTTT
CSARDRGTVSNQPQHF
>TRBJ2-7|TRBV7-9|.|TRBD2|16
TGTGCCAGCAGCCCTGGGCCGCAGCGGGGGGTTAGTGAGCAGTACTTC
CASSPGPQRGVSEQYF
>TRBJ1-4|TRBV18|many|.|15
TGTGCCAGCTCACCCCCGGGCCTATCCAAGGAAAAACTGTTTTTT
CASSPPGLSKEKLFF
>TRBJ1-5|TRBV7-8|many|.|16
TGTGCCAGCAGCTTAGTAGGACAGACATTGAATCAGCCCCAGCATTTT
CASSLVGQTLNQPQHF
>TRBJ2-1|TRBV2|many|TRBD2|13
TGTGCCCTAAAGGGAGGGCCGTATAATGAGCAGTTCTTC
CALKGGPYNEQFF
>TRBJ2-1|TRBV4-2|many|TRBD2|16
TGTGCCAGCAGCCAAGATGCGGCGGGAGGATACAATGAGCAGTTCTTC
CASSQDAAGGYNEQFF
>TRBJ1-2|TRBV20-1|many|TRBD1|16
TGCAGTGCTAGGTCGCTGGACAGGGAATTAGACGATGGCTACACCTTC
CSARSLDRELDDGYTF
>TRBJ2-3|TRBV30|.|.|15
TGTGCCTGGAGTGTCTGGGGAGTCGGCACAGATACGCAGTATTTT
CAWSVWGVGTDTQYF
>TRBJ1-2|TRBV30|many|.|13
TGTGCCTGGAGCTCACAGGGCGGGGATGGCTACACCTTC
CAWSSQGGDGYTF
>TRBJ2-7|TRBV9|.|.|16
TGTGCCAGCAGCGTGAGTGGTGGGGATTGGAATTACGAGCAGTACTTC
CASSVSGGDWNYEQYF